The subject of this entry is one TCR beta chain. The V end was cut by 5 bases, the J end by 8 bases, with 12 bases between. The CDR3 has 12 residues. The sample belongs to a study of T cell responses to AZD1222 COVID-19 vaccine. The data were produced by immunoSEQ multiplex PCR, yet TCRdb's version contains in-frame clones alone and is incomplete. The sample carries around 99,000 clones, 87% recorded once. The chain couples TRBV12-3 or TRBV12-4 to TRBJ1-1; D gene ambiguous. The TCR originated in an adult in good health. The sequenced sample was peripheral blood, obtained on day 0 of AZD1222 vaccination. The CDR3 reads CASSPSGKEAFF. DNA of the CDR3: TGTGCCAGCAGTCCCTCGGGGAAGGAAGCTTTCTTT.